What follows is one TCR beta chain and its context. It has no known antigen specificity. Nothing much larger sits one base from this clone, and base qualities are not available. In total, roughly 710 healthy bone marrow donors made up the cohort. Cohort members were all nominally healthy when sampled, although unrecorded immune exposures were likely present. The donor tested CMV seronegative, placing the donor among the roughly 400 seronegative members of the cohort. A peripheral blood sample was collected from each donor, and TCR beta sequencing was performed on peripheral blood mononuclear cells. Genomic DNA was extracted from the blood cell samples with the Qiagen DNeasy Blood Extraction Kit. The germline V gene encodes CDR1 SGHAT and CDR2 FQNNGV. Trimming leaves V shorter by 5 bases and J shorter by 3 bases, with the junction holding 6 bases beyond the gene matches. Including the terminal cysteine and phenylalanine, the CDR3 comprises 14 residues. The sequence is cut down to CDR3 DNA, 42 bases in frame from base 1.

The data belong to a study of cytomegalovirus exposure and HLA in healthy donors (dated by TCRdb to about 2017). As for the study more broadly: An earlier analysis of 587 of the donors reported roughly 270 Gb of sequence data and some 100 million unique TCR beta sequences from 150 million to 200 million T cells. An early release that covered 640 HLA-typed donors contained about 300 gigabases of sequencing data and 85 million to 100 million unique TCR sequences. Of the roughly 400 genotyped donors, 65% to 90% were placed in the genetic ancestry cluster associated with self-reported Caucasian donors. The aim of the study was to test whether cataloging public T cell receptors could identify signatures of past pathogen exposure. The T cell repertoires of roughly 660 subjects were profiled by immunosequencing and related to cytomegalovirus serostatus. Besides the first cohort of some 670 subjects, a separate validation cohort made up of over 100 different subjects was used. High-throughput TCR immunosequencing, statistical association of individual TCRs with disease status, and machine learning were combined to predict cytomegalovirus infection status. To study patterns of TCR occurrence, a later analysis re-analyzed previously published TCR beta repertoires from hundreds of donors and added high-resolution HLA genotyping. The later analysis used no new phenotypic data to find candidate immune exposures, relying instead on TCR beta sequences and their occurrence across donors. To decide whether each TCR beta V gene segment behaved as functional or pseudogenic, an earlier analysis of some 600 of the donors relied on high-throughput TCR beta sequencing. Donor age, sex, ethnicity and CMV serostatus were compiled alongside the repertoire data. In a later genetic analysis, genome-wide SNP genotypes for about three fifths of the roughly 670 donors were used, and that subset was treated as a discovery cohort. All discovery cohort repertoires had been generated using a single sequencing platform. HLA typing covered class I and class II loci at four-digit resolution. The number of typed donors differed by locus: 629-630 for A, B, C, DRB1 and DQB1; roughly 510 for DQA1; around 580 for DPA1; and 400 to 480 for DPB1. Because of strong linkage in the cohort, five DR-DQ haplotypes were treated as single units for association and clustering. On average, 235,054 unique TCR beta nucleotide sequences were sequenced per donor among 350 to 400 genotyped donors of the cohort, with 15% to 20% of those sequences being non-productive.

The library came from the immunoSEQ multiplex PCR assay. For the multiplex PCR, a mixture combining 60 forward primers for TCR Vbeta segments and 13 reverse primers for TCR Jbeta segments was used. Amplification of the CDR3 region of rearranged TCR beta genes was performed with a multiplex PCR assay on genomic DNA. The amplified TCR beta libraries were sequenced on the Illumina HiSeq System as 87-base-pair reads. Concerning the study's data processing: A later analysis counted tens of millions of unique TCR beta chains across the 640 or so repertoires, and 10 million to 11 million of these chains were shared by at least two donors. A nearest-neighbor algorithm error-corrected the raw reads and collapsed the reads into unique sequences, merging closely related sequences to remove PCR and sequencing errors. Alignment of CDR3 sequences to IMGT reference sequences was used to assign V, D and J gene segments. For a sequence to be retained, a match of at least six nucleotides to both a V gene segment and a J gene segment was required. A rearrangement was called productive if the CDR3 had no stop codons and remained in frame with V and J, and every other rearrangement was called non-productive. CDR3 was defined by IMGT convention, running from the second conserved V-encoded cysteine to the conserved J-encoded phenylalanine. The earlier analysis of 500 to 650 of the donors excluded any sequence lacking an unambiguous match to a single V gene segment. An earlier analysis of 500 to 700 of the donors classified V segments as functional when productive rearrangements were above 56.7% and as segregating when the standard deviation between donors was above 5%. A statistical classification framework was built for diagnosing cytomegalovirus status from the catalog of TCR beta chain sequences. A later analysis assigned V and J genes by comparing TCR nucleotide sequences with IMGT/GENE-DB human TR gene sequences. A later analysis assigned CDR3 sequences and most-parsimonious VDJ recombination scenarios with the TCRdist pipeline. In a later analysis, each TCR beta chain was defined by its CDR3 amino acid sequence together with its V-gene family, and reads without a unique V-gene family were excluded. A later analysis removed nearly 600 highly shared, low-generation-probability nucleotide sequences to deal with suspected cross-contamination and a sequencing artifact. For each public chain, a later analysis derived a clonal expansion index from normalized ranks of inferred template counts within each repertoire. In a later analysis, generation probabilities were computed with a VDJ recombination model fitted to out-of-frame rearrangements, and the resulting probabilities were checked against IGoR. Hypergeometric tests were used in a later analysis to score TCR-TCR, TCR-HLA and TCR-CMV co-occurrence, with a repertoire-size bias correction applied to the TCR pairs. False discovery rates were estimated in a later analysis by permuting HLA or CMV assignments 20 times. In a later analysis, co-occurring TCRs were grouped with DBSCAN, and TCRdist sequence similarity was added when clustering was performed within HLA-allele-positive subsets. Repertoires with fewer than 30,000 or more than 120,000 public chains, plus five repertoires with anomalous nucleotide sharing, were excluded from co-occurrence clustering. Here the immuneACCESS table is served through TCRdb, limited to in-frame sequences with V and J called. Missing clones are a known gap in these copies; in checked studies unresolved V genes cover under half, and the rest lacks a known reason. The V and J calls and the clone size are those of that table, but D and trimming were determined from the DNA. Here the sample has roughly 100,000 clones; around 70% occur a single time. The ten largest clones capture 1% to 1.5% of the sample.

Study-wide findings and limitations: According to the authors, the approach could potentially be generalized to other disease states and immunological phenotypes. In an earlier analysis of about 540 of the donors, most TCR beta V segments were observed in productive rearrangements about 87% or about 30% of the time, broadly matching IMGT annotations. In a later analysis, the rate of TCR association differed among HLA loci, with DRB1 alleles having the most associated TCRs and HLA-C alleles having the fewest. An association between a missense DCLRE1C variant and V-gene and J-gene trimming of TCR beta chains was found in a later genetic analysis and replicated in an independent cohort. CMV serostatus was the only immune exposure information available for the cohort. According to a later genetic analysis, donors in an Asian-associated ancestry cluster had fewer N-insertions in productive TCRs than the approximately 630-donor mean. According to a later analysis, most CMV-associated TCR beta chains appeared to be HLA-restricted, and the HLA associations seemed to be driven largely by CMV exposure. Because HLA typing was missing for some donors at each locus, association tests included only the typed subset. A group of highly shared sequence variants was considered likely to be a technical artifact of the sequencing pipeline. Linkage disequilibrium might explain the correlated functional status among segregating V segments, but an unknown experimental factor could not be ruled out. In a later analysis, HLA-associated TCR beta chains showed more clonal expansion and lower generation probabilities than non-associated chains that were equally common. Because counts were too low, about 18 rarely observed V segments, including chromosome 9 orphons, were excluded from the earlier analysis of some 590 of the donors. Because the 87-base-pair reads could not distinguish some IMGT-functional V segments, including TRBV6-2 and TRBV6-3, those segments were excluded. A later analysis reported that several top co-occurrence clusters appeared linked to parvovirus B19, influenza, CMV and Epstein-Barr virus. While some public TCRs were present in many individuals, most TCR sequences turned up only very rarely across donors. At a false discovery rate of 0.05, a later analysis linked 15,000 to 20,000 TCR beta sequences to specific HLA alleles. Sequencing depth was assumed to be roughly uniform across donors in the presence/absence analyses, though that assumption may not hold. When HLA alleles, especially DR and DQ, strongly co-occurred, attributing TCR associations to individual alleles was difficult. The study gave a list of 150 to 200 TCR beta chains associated with cytomegalovirus. In both the original and validation cohorts, the classifier was reported to diagnose cytomegalovirus status with high specificity and sensitivity. In vitro tests confirmed that a few of the cytomegalovirus-associated TCR beta chains recognize cytomegalovirus antigens. This cohort had only TCR beta chains sequenced, and the lack of alpha or paired-chain data limited which features could be detected. A further reported finding was that TCR beta sequences accurately predicted the HLA-A and HLA-B alleles for most subjects in the first cohort.

Sequencing used PBMCs. The rearranged segments are TRBV11-2 and TRBJ2-5, and 7 junction bases match TRBD2. The TCR sequence derives from a man in his forties or fifties in good health and CMV-seronegative. The DNA sequence is as follows: TGTGCCAGCAGCCCTCTAGCGGAAAAAGAGACCCAGTACTTC. Translated, it reads CASSPLAEKETQYF.